This T cell receptor (beta chain) was obtained from a study of CD8 T cells in ankylosing spondylitis. V lost 3 bases, J lost 4 bases, and 12 bases lay in between. Germline V lookup: CDR1 DFQATT, CDR2 SNEGSKA (reference sequence). CDR3 length equals 13 residues. Findings and caveats of the study: Blood of patients with ankylosing spondylitis appeared to be characterized by a TCR beta motif of eight highly homologous variants.

This clonotype was detected only a few times. Its specificity is unknown. Each CDR3 protein gets one entry after TCRdb re-called the 5' RACE reads with MiXCR. The data hold around 890,000 distinct CDR3 sequences, with 12% observed a single time. Sequencing used blood, either unsorted or a sorted T cell fraction (not recorded which). The clonotype originates from a male donor with ankylosing spondylitis. The J gene is TRBJ1-2, the V gene TRBV20-1; TRBD1 is a possible D gene (5 bases). The CDR3 DNA is TGCAGTGCTAGGCCAGACAGTGGCTATGGCTACACCTTC. It specifies CSARPDSGYGYTF.